This T cell receptor beta chain was captured by sequencing in a study of T cell responses to AZD1222 COVID-19 vaccine. General observations from the study: Only five or six individuals given AZD1222 were seropositive at baseline. Two AZD1222 administrations were followed by greater Spike-specific TCR breadth and depth. There were repertoire samples only from the period after the peak T cell response.

Comments on this clone: Antigen: not known.

The method was immunoSEQ multiplex PCR; TCRdb's version includes in-frame clones alone and lacks a portion of them. The repertoire holds some 150,000 clones, with around nine tenths as singletons. Trimming stripped 5 bases from V and 1 base from J, with 11 bases between. The CDR3 totals 15 residues. CDR1 MNHEY and CDR2 SVGEGT come from the germline V gene. This clonotype was obtained from an adult in good health. The chain has TRBV6-2 or TRBV6-3 and TRBJ1-4; D not resolved. Sequencing was performed on peripheral blood, taken on day 0 of AZD1222 vaccination. CDR3 nucleotide sequence: TGTGCCAGCAGTCGATCGATGGAAACTAATGAAAAACTGTTTTTT. Protein: CASSRSMETNEKLFF.